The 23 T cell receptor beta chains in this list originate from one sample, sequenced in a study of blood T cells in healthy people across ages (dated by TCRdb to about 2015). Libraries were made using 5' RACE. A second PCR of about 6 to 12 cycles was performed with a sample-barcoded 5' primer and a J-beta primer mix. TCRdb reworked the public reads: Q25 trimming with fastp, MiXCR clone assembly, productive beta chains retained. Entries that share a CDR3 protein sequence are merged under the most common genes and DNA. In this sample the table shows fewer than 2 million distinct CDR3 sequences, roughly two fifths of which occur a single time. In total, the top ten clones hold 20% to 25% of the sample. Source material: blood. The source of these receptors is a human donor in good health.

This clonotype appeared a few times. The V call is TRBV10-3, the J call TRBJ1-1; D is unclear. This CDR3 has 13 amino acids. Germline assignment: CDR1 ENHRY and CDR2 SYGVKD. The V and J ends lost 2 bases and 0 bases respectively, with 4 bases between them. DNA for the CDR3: TGTGCCATCAGTGAGGACATGAACACTGAAGCTTTCTTT. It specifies CAISEDMNTEAFF.

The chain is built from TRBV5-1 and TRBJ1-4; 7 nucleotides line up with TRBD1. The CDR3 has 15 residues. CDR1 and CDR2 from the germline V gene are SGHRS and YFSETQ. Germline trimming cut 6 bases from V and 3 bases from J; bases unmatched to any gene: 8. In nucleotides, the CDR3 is TGCGCCAGCAACGTGGGGCAGGGGGCTAATGAAAAACTGTTTTTT. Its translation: CASNVGQGANEKLFF.

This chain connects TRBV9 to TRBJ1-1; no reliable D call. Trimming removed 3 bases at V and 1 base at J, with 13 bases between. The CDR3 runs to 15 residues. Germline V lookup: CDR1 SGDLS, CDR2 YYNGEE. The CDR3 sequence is CASSEGRQPNTEAFF. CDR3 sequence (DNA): TGTGCCAGCAGCGAGGGTCGACAACCGAACACTGAAGCTTTCTTT. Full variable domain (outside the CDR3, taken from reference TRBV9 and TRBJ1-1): DSGVTQTPKHLITATGQRVTLRCSPRSGDLSVYWYQQSLDQGLQFLIQYYNGEERAKGNILERFSAQQFPDLHSELNLSSLELGDSALYFCASSEGRQPNTEAFFGQGTRLTVV.

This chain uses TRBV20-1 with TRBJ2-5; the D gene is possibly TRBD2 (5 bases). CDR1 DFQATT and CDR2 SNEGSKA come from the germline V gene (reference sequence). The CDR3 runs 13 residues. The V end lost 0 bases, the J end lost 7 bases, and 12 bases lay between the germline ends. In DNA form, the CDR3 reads TGCAGTGCTAGAGATGGTCCACGGGGGACCCAGTACTTC. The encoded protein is CSARDGPRGTQYF.

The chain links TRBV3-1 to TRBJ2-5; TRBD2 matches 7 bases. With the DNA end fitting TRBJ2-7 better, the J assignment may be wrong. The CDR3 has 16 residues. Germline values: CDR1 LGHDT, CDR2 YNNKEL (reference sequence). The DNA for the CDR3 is TGTGCCAGCAGCCCCGAGAAGCGGGGACGCGGGTACGAGCAGTACTTC. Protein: CASSPEKRGRGYEQYF.

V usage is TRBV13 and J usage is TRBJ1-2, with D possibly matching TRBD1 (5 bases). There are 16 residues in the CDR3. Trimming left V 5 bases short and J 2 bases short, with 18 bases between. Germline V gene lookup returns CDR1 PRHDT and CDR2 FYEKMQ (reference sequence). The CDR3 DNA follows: TGTGCCAGCAGCCACCCCCGAGGGGAAGGGAACTATGGCTACACCTTC. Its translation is CASSHPRGEGNYGYTF.

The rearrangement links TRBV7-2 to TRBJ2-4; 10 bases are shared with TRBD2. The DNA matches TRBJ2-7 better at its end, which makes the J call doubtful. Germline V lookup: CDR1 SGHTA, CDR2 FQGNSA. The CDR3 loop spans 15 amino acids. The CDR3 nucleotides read TGTGCCAGCAGCCGCACGAGTAGCGGGGGGTACGAGCAGTACTTC. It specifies CASSRTSSGGYEQYF.

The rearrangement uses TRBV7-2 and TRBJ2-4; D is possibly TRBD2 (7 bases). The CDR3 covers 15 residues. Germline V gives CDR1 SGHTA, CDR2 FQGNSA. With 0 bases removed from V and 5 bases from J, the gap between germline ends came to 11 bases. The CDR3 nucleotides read TGTGCCAGCAGCTTAGCGGGGGGGCGGCAAAACATTCAGTACTTC. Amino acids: CASSLAGGRQNIQYF. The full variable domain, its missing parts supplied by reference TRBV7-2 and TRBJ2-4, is GAGVSQSPSNKVTEKGKDVELRCDPISGHTALYWYRQSLGQGLEFLIYFQGNSAPDKSGLPSDRFSAERTGGSVSTLTIQRTQQEDSAVYLCASSLAGGRQNIQYFGAGTRLSVL.

CDR3 DNA sequence: TGCGCCAGCAGCCACCCCGGGACTAGCTTTTACAATGAGCAGTTCTTC. Translating gives CASSHPGTSFYNEQFF. This chain joins TRBV4-1 and TRBJ2-1, with TRBD2 identical over 9 bases. V lost 3 bases and J lost 4; bases outside the gene matches: 7. Germline V gene lookup returns CDR1 MGHRA and CDR2 YSYEKL. The CDR3 has 16 amino acids.

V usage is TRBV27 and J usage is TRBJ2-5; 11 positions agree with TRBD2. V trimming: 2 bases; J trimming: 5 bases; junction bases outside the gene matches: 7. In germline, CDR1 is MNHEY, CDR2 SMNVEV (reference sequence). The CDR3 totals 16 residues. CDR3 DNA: TGTGCCAGCAGTTTACGTAGCGGGGGGGCCTGGGAGACCCAGTACTTC. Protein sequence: CASSLRSGGAWETQYF.

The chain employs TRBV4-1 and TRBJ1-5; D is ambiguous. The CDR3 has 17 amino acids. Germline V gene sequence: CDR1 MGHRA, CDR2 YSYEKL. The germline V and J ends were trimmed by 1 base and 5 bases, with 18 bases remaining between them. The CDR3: CASSQGKDPLRDQPQHF. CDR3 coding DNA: TGCGCCAGCAGCCAAGGGAAAGACCCACTACGAGATCAGCCCCAGCATTTT.

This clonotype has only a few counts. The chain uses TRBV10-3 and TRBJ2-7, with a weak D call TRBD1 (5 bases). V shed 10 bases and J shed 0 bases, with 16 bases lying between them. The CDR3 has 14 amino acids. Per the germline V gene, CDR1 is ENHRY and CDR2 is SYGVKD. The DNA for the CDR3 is TGTGCCACCGACTCGACAGCTAACTCCTACGAGCAGTACTTC. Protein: CATDSTANSYEQYF.

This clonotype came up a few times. CDR3 bases: TGTGCCAGCAGTTTATTTGGGGGGGCAAATGAGCAGTTCTTC. Translation: CASSLFGGANEQFF. The V gene is TRBV12-3 or TRBV12-4, the J gene TRBJ2-1, with D possibly matching TRBD2 (7 bases). This CDR3 region has 14 residues. The V gene lost 2 bases and the J gene lost 7 bases, with 12 bases spanning the gap.

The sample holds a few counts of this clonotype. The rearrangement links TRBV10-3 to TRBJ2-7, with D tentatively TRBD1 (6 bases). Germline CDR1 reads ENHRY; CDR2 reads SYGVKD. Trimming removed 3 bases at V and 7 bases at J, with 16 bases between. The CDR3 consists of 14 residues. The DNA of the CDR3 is TGTGCCATCAGTGAACAGGGAGCCACGCGGGAGCAGTACTTC. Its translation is CAISEQGATREQYF.

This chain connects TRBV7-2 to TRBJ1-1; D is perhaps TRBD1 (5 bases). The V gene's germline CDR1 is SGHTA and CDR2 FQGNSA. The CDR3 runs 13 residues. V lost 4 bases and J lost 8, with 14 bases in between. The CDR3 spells CASSSLGGGEAFF. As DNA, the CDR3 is TGTGCCAGCAGCTCCCTCGGGGGGGGAGAAGCTTTCTTT.

CDR3 in amino acids: CASSQADVEAEELFF. In DNA form, the CDR3 reads TGCGCCAGCAGCCAGGCAGATGTTGAGGCCGAGGAGCTGTTTTTT. V is TRBV4-3 and J is TRBJ2-2; no clear D gene. CDR1 and CDR2 (germline): LGHNA, YSLEER. Trimming shortened V by 3 bases and J by 10 bases, and 18 bases separated the two germline ends. CDR3 size: 15 residues.

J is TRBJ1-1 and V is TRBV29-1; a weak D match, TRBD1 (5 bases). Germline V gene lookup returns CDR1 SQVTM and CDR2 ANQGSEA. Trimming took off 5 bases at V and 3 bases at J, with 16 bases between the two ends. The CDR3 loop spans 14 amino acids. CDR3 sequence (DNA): TGCAGCGTTAGACAGCTACTTCAGGACACTGAAGCTTTCTTT. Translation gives CSVRQLLQDTEAFF. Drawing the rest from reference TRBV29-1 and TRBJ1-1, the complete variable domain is SAVISQKPSRDICQRGTSLTIQCQVDSQVTMMFWYRQQPGQSLTLIATANQGSEATYESGFVIDKFPISRPNLTFSTLTVSNMSPEDSSIYLCSVRQLLQDTEAFFGQGTRLTVV.

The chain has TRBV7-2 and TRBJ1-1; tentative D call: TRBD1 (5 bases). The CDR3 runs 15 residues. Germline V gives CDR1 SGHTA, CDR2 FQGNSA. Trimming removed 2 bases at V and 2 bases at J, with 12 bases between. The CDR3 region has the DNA TGTGCCAGCAGCTTATTTTCCAGGGCCAACACTGAAGCTTTCTTT. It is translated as CASSLFSRANTEAFF.

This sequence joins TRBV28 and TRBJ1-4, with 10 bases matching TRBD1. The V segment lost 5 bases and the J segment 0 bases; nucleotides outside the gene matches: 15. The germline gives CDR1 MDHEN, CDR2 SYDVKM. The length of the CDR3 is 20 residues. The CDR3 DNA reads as TGTGCCAGCAGTCTCCTCGGGACAGGGGAAGACCCCGCAACTAATGAAAAACTGTTTTTT. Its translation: CASSLLGTGEDPATNEKLFF.

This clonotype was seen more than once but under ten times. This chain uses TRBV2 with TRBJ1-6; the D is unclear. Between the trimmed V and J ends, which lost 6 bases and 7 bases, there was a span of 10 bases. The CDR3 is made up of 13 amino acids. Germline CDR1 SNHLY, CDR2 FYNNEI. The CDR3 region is CASRPSQNSPLHF. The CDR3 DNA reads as TGTGCCAGCAGACCCTCACAGAATTCACCCCTCCACTTT.

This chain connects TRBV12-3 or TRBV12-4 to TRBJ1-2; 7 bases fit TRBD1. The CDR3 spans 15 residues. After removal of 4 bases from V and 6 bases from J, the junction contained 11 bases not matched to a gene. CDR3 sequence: CASSSRDRITNGYTF. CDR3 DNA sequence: TGTGCCAGCAGTTCACGGGACAGAATAACTAATGGCTACACCTTC.

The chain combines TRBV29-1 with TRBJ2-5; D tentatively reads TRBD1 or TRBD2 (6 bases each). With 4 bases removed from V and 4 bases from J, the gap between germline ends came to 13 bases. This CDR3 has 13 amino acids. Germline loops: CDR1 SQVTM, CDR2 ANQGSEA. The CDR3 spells CSVGSGGGETQYF. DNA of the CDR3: TGCAGCGTTGGGAGCGGAGGGGGAGAGACCCAGTACTTC. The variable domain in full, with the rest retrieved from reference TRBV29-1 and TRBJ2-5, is SAVISQKPSRDICQRGTSLTIQCQVDSQVTMMFWYRQQPGQSLTLIATANQGSEATYESGFVIDKFPISRPNLTFSTLTVSNMSPEDSSIYLCSVGSGGGETQYFGPGTRLLVL.

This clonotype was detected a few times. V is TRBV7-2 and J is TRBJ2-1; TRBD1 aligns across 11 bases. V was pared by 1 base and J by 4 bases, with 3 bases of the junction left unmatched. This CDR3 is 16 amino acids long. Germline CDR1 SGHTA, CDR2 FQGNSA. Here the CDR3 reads CASSLVGTGGYNEQFF. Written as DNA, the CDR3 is TGTGCCAGCAGCTTAGTAGGGACAGGGGGTTACAATGAGCAGTTCTTC.